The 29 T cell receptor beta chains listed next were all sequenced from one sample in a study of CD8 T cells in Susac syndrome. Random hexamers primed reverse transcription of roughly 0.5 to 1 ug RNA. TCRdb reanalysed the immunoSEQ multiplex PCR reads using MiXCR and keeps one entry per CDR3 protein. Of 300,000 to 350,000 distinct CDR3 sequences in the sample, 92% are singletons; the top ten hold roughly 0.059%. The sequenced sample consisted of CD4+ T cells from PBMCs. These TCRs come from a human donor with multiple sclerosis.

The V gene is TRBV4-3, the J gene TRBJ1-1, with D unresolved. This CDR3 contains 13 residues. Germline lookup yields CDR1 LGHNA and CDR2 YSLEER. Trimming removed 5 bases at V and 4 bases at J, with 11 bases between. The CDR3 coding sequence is TGCGCCAGCAGCTCGAGCTCAAGCACTGAAGCTTTCTTT. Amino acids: CASSSSSSTEAFF.

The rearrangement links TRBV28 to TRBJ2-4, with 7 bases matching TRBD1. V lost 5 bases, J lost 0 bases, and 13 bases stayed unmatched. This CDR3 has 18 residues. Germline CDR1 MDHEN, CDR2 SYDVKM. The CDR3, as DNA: TGTGCCAGCAGTCTACAACCCCGACAGGGCCTAGCCAAAAACATTCAGTACTTC. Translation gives CASSLQPRQGLAKNIQYF. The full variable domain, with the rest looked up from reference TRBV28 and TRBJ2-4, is DVKVTQSSRYLVKRTGEKVFLECVQDMDHENMFWYRQDPGLGLRLIYFSYDVKMKEKGDIPEGYSVSREKKERFSLILESASTNQTSMYLCASSLQPRQGLAKNIQYFGAGTRLSVL.

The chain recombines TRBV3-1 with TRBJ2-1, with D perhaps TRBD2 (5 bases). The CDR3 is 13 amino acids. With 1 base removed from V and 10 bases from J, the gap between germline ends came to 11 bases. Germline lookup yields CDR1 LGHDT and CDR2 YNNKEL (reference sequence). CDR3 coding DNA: TGTGCCAGCAGCCAAGTTCTAGCAGGCGAGCAGTTCTTC. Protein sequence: CASSQVLAGEQFF.

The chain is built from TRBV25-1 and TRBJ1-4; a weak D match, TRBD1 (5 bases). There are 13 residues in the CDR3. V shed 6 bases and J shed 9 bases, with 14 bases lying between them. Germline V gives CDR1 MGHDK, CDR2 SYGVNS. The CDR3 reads CASSTSGAQKLFF. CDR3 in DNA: TGTGCCAGCAGCACCTCCGGGGCCCAAAAACTGTTTTTT.

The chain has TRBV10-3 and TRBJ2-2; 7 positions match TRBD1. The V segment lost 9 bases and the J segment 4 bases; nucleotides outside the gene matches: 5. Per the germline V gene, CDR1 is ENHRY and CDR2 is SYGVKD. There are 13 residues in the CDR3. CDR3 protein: CAISGTVTGELFF. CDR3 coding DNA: TGTGCCATTTCGGGGACAGTCACCGGGGAGCTGTTTTTT.

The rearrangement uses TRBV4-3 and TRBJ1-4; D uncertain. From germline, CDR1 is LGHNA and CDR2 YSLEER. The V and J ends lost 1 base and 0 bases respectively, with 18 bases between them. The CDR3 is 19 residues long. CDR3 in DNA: TGCGCCAGCAGCCAAGCGGTTCCGGGTTACGAGGCAACTAATGAAAAACTGTTTTTT. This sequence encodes CASSQAVPGYEATNEKLFF.

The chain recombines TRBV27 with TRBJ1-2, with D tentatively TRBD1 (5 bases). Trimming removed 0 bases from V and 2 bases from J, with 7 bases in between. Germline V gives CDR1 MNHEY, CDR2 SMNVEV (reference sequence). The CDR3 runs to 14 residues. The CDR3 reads CASSLSGQNYGYTF. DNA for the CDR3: TGTGCCAGCAGTTTATCGGGGCAGAACTATGGCTACACCTTC.

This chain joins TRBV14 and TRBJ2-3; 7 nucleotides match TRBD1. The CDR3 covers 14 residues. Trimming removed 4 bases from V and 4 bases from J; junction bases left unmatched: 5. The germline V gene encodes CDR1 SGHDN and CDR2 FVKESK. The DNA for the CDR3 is TGTGCCAGCAGCCCTCACAGGGGAGCAGATACGCAGTATTTT. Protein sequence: CASSPHRGADTQYF.

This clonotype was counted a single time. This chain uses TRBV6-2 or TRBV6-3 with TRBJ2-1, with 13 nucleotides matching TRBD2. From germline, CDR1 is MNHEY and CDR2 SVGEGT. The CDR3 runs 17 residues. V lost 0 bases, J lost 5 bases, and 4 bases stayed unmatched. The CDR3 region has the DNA TGTGCCAGCAGTTACTCGGGACTAGCGGGACTAAACAATGAGCAGTTCTTC. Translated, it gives CASSYSGLAGLNNEQFF.

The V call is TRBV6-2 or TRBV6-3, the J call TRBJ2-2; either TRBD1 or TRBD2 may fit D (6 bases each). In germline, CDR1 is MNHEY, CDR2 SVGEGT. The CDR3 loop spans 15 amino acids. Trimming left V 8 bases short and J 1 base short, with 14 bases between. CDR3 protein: CASSFAGQNTGELFF. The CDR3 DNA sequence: TGTGCCAGCTCGTTCGCGGGACAGAACACCGGGGAGCTGTTTTTT.

The CDR3: CSAREAGWSNQPQHF. CDR3 sequence (DNA): TGCAGTGCTAGAGAGGCAGGGTGGAGCAATCAGCCCCAGCATTTT. The rearrangement links TRBV20-1 to TRBJ1-5; possibly TRBD1 for D (5 bases). The germline V gene encodes CDR1 DFQATT and CDR2 SNEGSKA (reference sequence). V lost 0 bases to trimming and J lost 1 base, with 10 bases between them. CDR3 length: 15 amino acids.

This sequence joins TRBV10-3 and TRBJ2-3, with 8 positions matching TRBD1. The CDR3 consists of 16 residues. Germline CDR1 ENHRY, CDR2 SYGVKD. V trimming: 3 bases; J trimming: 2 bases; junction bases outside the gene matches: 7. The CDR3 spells CAISDSGGRITDTQYF. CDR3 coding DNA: TGTGCCATCAGTGATTCAGGGGGCCGGATCACAGATACGCAGTATTTT.

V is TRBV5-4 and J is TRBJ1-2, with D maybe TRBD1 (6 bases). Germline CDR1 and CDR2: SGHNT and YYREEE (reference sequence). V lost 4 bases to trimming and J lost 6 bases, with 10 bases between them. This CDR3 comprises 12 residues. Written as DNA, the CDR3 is TGTGCCAGCAGCGACAGGACAGATGGCTACACCTTC. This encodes CASSDRTDGYTF.

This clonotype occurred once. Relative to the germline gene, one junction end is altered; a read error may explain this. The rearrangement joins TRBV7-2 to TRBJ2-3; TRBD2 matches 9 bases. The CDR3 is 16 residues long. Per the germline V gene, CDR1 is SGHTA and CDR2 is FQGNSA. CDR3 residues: CASSVAGVLGTDTQYF. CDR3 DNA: TGTGCCAGCAGCGTAGCGGGAGTGTTGGGCACAGATACGCAGTATTTT. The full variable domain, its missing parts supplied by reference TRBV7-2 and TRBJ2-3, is GAGVSQSPSNKVTEKGKDVELRCDPISGHTALYWYRQSLGQGLEFLIYFQGNSAPDKSGLPSDRFSAERTGGSVSTLTIQRTQQEDSAVYLCASSVAGVLGTDTQYFGPGTRLTVL.

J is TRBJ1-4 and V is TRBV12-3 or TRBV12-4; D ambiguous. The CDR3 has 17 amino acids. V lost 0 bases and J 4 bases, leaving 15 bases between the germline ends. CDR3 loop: CASSLAIGRGLNEKLFF. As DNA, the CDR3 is TGTGCCAGCAGTTTAGCCATCGGTCGGGGTCTTAATGAAAAACTGTTTTTT.

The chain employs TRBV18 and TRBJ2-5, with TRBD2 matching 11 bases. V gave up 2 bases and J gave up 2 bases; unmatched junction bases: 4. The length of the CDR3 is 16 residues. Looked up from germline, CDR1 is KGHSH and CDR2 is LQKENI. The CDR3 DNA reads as TGTGCCAGCTCACCAGGGACTAGCGGAGTTCAAGAGACCCAGTACTTC. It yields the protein CASSPGTSGVQETQYF.

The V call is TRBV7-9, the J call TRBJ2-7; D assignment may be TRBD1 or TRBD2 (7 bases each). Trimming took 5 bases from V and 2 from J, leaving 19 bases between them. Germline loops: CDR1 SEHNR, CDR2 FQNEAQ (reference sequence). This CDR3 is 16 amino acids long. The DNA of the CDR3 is TGTGCCAGCAGCCCAGGGGGGAGGGCAAAACCCTACGAGCAGTACTTC. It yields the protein CASSPGGRAKPYEQYF.

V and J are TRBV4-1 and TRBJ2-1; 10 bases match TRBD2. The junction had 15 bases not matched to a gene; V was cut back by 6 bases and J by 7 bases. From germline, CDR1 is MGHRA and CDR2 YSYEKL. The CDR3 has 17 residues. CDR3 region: CASSLPFRAGGRNEQFF. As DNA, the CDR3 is TGCGCCAGCAGTCTCCCTTTTCGAGCGGGGGGGAGGAATGAGCAGTTCTTC.

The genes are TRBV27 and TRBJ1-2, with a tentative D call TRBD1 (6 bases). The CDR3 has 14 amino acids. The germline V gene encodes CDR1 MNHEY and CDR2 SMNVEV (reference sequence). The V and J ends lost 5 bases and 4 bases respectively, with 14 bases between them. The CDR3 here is CASSPVGGSYGYTF. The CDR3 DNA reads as TGTGCCAGCAGTCCGGTGGGGGGCAGCTATGGCTACACCTTC.

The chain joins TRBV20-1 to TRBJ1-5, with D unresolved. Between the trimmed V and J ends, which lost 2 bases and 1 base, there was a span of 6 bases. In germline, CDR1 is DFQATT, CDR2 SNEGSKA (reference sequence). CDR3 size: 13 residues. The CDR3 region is CSARFGSNQPQHF. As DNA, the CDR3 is TGCAGTGCTAGATTTGGGAGCAATCAGCCCCAGCATTTT.

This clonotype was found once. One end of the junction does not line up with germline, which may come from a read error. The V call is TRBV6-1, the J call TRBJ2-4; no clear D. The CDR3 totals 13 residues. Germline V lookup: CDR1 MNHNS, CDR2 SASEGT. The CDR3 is CATSELAKNIQYF. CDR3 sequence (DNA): TGTGCCACCAGTGAACTAGCCAAAAACATTCAGTACTTC.

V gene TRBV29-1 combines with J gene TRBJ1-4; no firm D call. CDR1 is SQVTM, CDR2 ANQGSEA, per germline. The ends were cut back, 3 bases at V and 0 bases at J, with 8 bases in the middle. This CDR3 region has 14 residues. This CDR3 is CSVESGATNEKLFF. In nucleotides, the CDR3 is TGCAGCGTTGAGTCCGGTGCAACTAATGAAAAACTGTTTTTT.

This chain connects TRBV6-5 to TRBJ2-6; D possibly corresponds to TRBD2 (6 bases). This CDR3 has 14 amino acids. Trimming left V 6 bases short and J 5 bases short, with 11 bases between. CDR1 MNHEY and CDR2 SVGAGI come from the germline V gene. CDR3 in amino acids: CASRIGDWANVLTF. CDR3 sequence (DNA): TGTGCCAGCAGAATAGGGGACTGGGCCAACGTCCTGACTTTC.

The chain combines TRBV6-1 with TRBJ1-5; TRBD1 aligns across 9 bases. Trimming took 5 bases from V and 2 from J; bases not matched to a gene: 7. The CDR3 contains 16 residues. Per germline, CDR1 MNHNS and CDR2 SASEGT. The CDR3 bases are TGTGCCAGCAGTCCCCGGGGACAGGGCGGCAATCAGCCCCAGCATTTT. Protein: CASSPRGQGGNQPQHF.

The CDR3 sequence: CSVVDGSRTEAFF. CDR3 DNA: TGCAGCGTTGTGGACGGTTCGAGAACTGAAGCTTTCTTT. This rearrangement joins TRBV29-1 to TRBJ1-1, with D unclear. Per the germline V gene, CDR1 is SQVTM and CDR2 is ANQGSEA. The CDR3 covers 13 residues. V was shortened by 4 bases and J by 5 bases, with 14 bases between the two germline ends.

CDR3 region: CSANPGQGIWTEAFF. The CDR3 DNA sequence: TGCAGTGCTAATCCGGGACAGGGGATATGGACTGAAGCTTTCTTT. The chain recombines TRBV20-1 with TRBJ1-1; 10 bases agree with TRBD1. J lost 5 bases, V lost 4 bases, and 10 bases had no gene match. CDR1 is DFQATT and CDR2 is SNEGSKA in the germline V gene (reference sequence). The length of the CDR3 is 15 residues.

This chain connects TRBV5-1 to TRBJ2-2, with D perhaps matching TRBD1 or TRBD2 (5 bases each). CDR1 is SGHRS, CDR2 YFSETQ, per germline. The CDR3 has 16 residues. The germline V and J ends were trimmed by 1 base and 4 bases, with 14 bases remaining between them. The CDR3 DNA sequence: TGCGCCAGCAGCTTGTGGGGGTTCGATGGCACCGGGGAGCTGTTTTTT. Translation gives CASSLWGFDGTGELFF.

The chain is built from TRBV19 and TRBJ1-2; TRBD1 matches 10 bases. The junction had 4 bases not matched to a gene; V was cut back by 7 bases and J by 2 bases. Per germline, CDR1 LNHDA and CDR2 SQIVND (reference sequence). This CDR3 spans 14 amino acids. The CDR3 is CASNPGQGNYGYTF. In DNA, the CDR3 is TGTGCCAGTAATCCGGGACAGGGGAACTATGGCTACACCTTC.

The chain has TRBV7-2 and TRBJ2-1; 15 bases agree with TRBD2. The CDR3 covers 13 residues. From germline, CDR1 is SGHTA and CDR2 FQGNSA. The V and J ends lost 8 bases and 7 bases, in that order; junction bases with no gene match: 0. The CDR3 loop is CASGLAGGNEQFF. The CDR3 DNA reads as TGTGCCAGCGGACTAGCGGGGGGGAATGAGCAGTTCTTC.